The clone carrying this TCR beta chain was counted ten times or more. As yet, its antigen is unknown. The data were taken from a study of CD8 T cells in ankylosing spondylitis. Study-level results: The clones that were linked to disease were reported to be significantly enriched in matched synovial fluid samples from ankylosing spondylitis patients. In the blood and synovial fluid of reactive arthritis, some motif variants had been previously reported. Disease-linked clones, CD8+, were relatively rare in peripheral blood. Characteristic of ankylosing spondylitis blood, it appeared, was a TCR beta motif comprising roughly 8 highly homologous variants.

Making the TCR beta libraries involved quantitative 5'-RACE with molecular barcodes. TCRdb passed the 5' RACE reads through MiXCR, listing each CDR3 protein once. This sample carries more than 500,000 distinct CDR3 sequences, about 5.2% of them seen once, and the ten largest clones take 3.5%. The CDR3 extends over 15 amino acids. Germline-derived CDR1 and CDR2 are SGHTA and FQGNSA. V was clipped by 3 bases and J by 3 bases, with 14 bases between them. The chain couples TRBV7-2 to TRBJ1-1; D gene uncertain. The TCR sequence derives from a male donor with ankylosing spondylitis. The source material was blood, either unsorted or a sorted T cell fraction (not recorded which). In DNA, the CDR3 is TGTGCCAGCAGCTTTCGGACGTCATGGGACACTGAAGCTTTCTTT. Its protein product is CASSFRTSWDTEAFF.